The 20 T cell receptor beta chains below were found in one sample sequenced in a study of blood T cell repertoires in COVID-19. Only in-frame clones appear in the TCRdb table, and some are missing; sequencing was by immunoSEQ multiplex PCR. The repertoire holds about 180,000 clones, with 65% to 90% as singletons. Input material: PBMCs or T cells enriched from blood (not recorded which). All receptors derive from a man aged 45-60 years who had recovered from COVID-19.

This rearrangement joins TRBV24-1 to TRBJ1-6; 9 nucleotides line up with TRBD1. J was trimmed by 5 bases and V by 5 bases; bases with no gene match: 9. The CDR3 runs to 17 residues. Germline V gene lookup returns CDR1 KGHDR and CDR2 SFDVKD. The CDR3 region is CATSGGQGPPHNSPLHF. The CDR3 nucleotides read TGTGCCACCAGTGGGGGACAGGGCCCCCCTCATAATTCACCCCTCCACTTT.

V gene TRBV7-9 combines with J gene TRBJ2-3; no clear D gene. There are 15 residues in the CDR3. The V gene's germline CDR1 is SEHNR and CDR2 FQNEAQ (reference sequence). Trimming cost V 2 bases and J 0 bases, with 9 bases left between them. CDR3 coding DNA: TGTGCCAGCAGCTTAACTCAAACTAGCACAGATACGCAGTATTTT. Its translation: CASSLTQTSTDTQYF. Based on the CDR3 plus reference TRBV7-9 and TRBJ2-3, the full variable domain is DTGVSQNPRHKITKRGQNVTFRCDPISEHNRLYWYRQTLGQGPEFLTYFQNEAQLEKSRLLSDRFSAERPKGSFSTLEIQRTEQGDSAMYLCASSLTQTSTDTQYFGPGTRLTVL.

The chain couples TRBV6-5 to TRBJ1-2; D is possibly TRBD1 (6 bases). The CDR3 has 13 residues. CDR1 is MNHEY and CDR2 is SVGAGI in the germline V gene. The V gene lost 6 bases and the J gene lost 6 bases, with 14 bases spanning the gap. CDR3 DNA: TGTGCCAGCAGACTCAGGGGCGTCGATGGCTACACCTTC. It is translated as CASRLRGVDGYTF.

The chain has TRBV9 and TRBJ1-5, with no clear D. The CDR3 loop spans 14 amino acids. Between the trimmed V and J ends, which lost 0 bases and 4 bases, there was a span of 8 bases. Germline V CDR1 and CDR2: SGDLS, YYNGEE. CDR3: CASSVGAYNQPQHF. The CDR3 DNA is TGTGCCAGCAGCGTAGGAGCCTATAATCAGCCCCAGCATTTT.

This clone was seen more than once but under ten times. This rearrangement joins TRBV30 to TRBJ2-7, with 7 bases identical to TRBD1. The length of the CDR3 is 15 residues. V lost 3 bases and J lost 2; bases outside the gene matches: 10. Germline CDR1 and CDR2: GTSNPN and SVGIG (reference sequence). The CDR3 reads CAWRSGPGQTYEQYF. DNA for the CDR3: TGTGCCTGGAGGTCAGGACCGGGACAGACCTACGAGCAGTACTTC. Together with reference TRBV30 and TRBJ2-7, the CDR3 gives the full variable domain: SQTIHQWPATLVQPVGSPLSLECTVEGTSNPNLYWYRQAAGRGLQLLFYSVGIGQISSEVPQNLSASRPQDRQFILSSKKLLLSDSGFYLCAWRSGPGQTYEQYFGPGTRLTVT.

This sequence joins TRBV5-1 and TRBJ1-1; 7 nucleotides line up with TRBD1. CDR3 size: 15 residues. The germline CDR1 and CDR2 sequences are SGHRS and YFSETQ. V lost 4 bases and J lost 0; bases outside the gene matches: 6. The CDR3 reads CASSTPTGVNTEAFF. Here the CDR3 DNA reads TGCGCCAGCAGCACCCCCACAGGGGTGAACACTGAAGCTTTCTTT.

V gene TRBV5-5 combines with J gene TRBJ1-4; 7 bases align to TRBD1. CDR3 length equals 15 residues. Germline V gene sequence: CDR1 SGHKS, CDR2 YYEKEE (reference sequence). V trimming: 6 bases; J trimming: 10 bases; junction bases outside the gene matches: 15. The CDR3 nucleotides read TGTGCCAGCACCACCGGGGTAGGGGGCGGTGGAAAACTGTTTTTT. Protein product: CASTTGVGGGGKLFF.

The genes are TRBV30 and TRBJ2-3; 7 bases align to TRBD1. Germline CDR1 is GTSNPN and CDR2 is SVGIG (reference sequence). This CDR3 region has 11 residues. Losses at the gene ends were 4 bases for V and 5 bases for J; bases not matched to a gene: 0. CDR3 bases: TGTGCCTGGACAGGGGGAGATACGCAGTATTTT. Encoded protein: CAWTGGDTQYF.

V gene TRBV12-3 or TRBV12-4 combines with J gene TRBJ1-1; tentative D call: TRBD1 (6 bases). Between the trimmed V and J ends, which lost 3 bases and 7 bases, there was a span of 12 bases. CDR3 size: 13 residues. DNA for the CDR3: TGTGCCAGCAGTTTGGCGGGGGCTGGTGAAGCTTTCTTT. Translating it yields CASSLAGAGEAFF.

The rearrangement joins TRBV5-1 to TRBJ1-2; tentative D call: TRBD1 (5 bases). Per the germline V gene, CDR1 is SGHRS and CDR2 is YFSETQ. This CDR3 has 14 residues. Between the trimmed V and J ends, which lost 4 bases and 2 bases, there was a span of 12 bases. In DNA, the CDR3 is TGCGCCAGCAGCGAAGGAGGGACGAACTATGGCTACACCTTC. Encoded protein: CASSEGGTNYGYTF.

The chain uses TRBV2 and TRBJ2-2; 14 bases map to TRBD2. V gave up 3 bases and J gave up 6 bases; unmatched junction bases: 9. Germline CDR1 SNHLY, CDR2 FYNNEI. The CDR3 has 18 residues. The CDR3 here is CASSDIGTSGGIAGELFF. CDR3 sequence (DNA): TGTGCCAGCAGTGACATCGGGACTAGCGGGGGAATCGCCGGGGAGCTGTTTTTT. Drawing the rest from reference TRBV2 and TRBJ2-2, the complete variable domain is EPEVTQTPSHQVTQMGQEVILRCVPISNHLYFYWYRQILGQKVEFLVSFYNNEISEKSEIFDDQFSVERPDGSNFTLKIRSTKLEDSAMYFCASSDIGTSGGIAGELFFGEGSRLTVL.

This chain links TRBV19 with TRBJ1-1; D is uncertain. This CDR3 has 14 residues. V shed 6 bases and J shed 4 bases, with 15 bases lying between them. Germline V gives CDR1 LNHDA, CDR2 SQIVND (reference sequence). CDR3 loop: CASSPKAVGTEAFF. DNA of the CDR3: TGTGCCAGTAGCCCTAAGGCGGTGGGCACTGAAGCTTTCTTT.

The CDR3 coding sequence is TGCAGCGTTACAGGGGGTAATAATTCACCCCTCCACTTT. Translated, it gives CSVTGGNNSPLHF. J is TRBJ1-6 and V is TRBV29-1; 8 nucleotides align to TRBD1. With 5 bases clipped from V and 5 bases from J, the junction kept 2 bases outside the gene matches. The V gene's germline CDR1 is SQVTM and CDR2 ANQGSEA. The CDR3 loop spans 13 amino acids. Full variable domain (outside the CDR3, taken from reference TRBV29-1 and TRBJ1-6): SAVISQKPSRDICQRGTSLTIQCQVDSQVTMMFWYRQQPGQSLTLIATANQGSEATYESGFVIDKFPISRPNLTFSTLTVSNMSPEDSSIYLCSVTGGNNSPLHFGNGTRLTVT.

The chain is built from TRBV18 and TRBJ2-1; maybe TRBD2 (5 bases). The germline V gene has CDR1 KGHSH and CDR2 LQKENI. The CDR3 spans 14 residues. Trimming left V 3 bases short and J 12 bases short, with 18 bases between. The CDR3 region has the DNA TGTGCCAGCTCACCCCAGAGGGCTGACTCGGTGCAGTTCTTC. This gives the protein CASSPQRADSVQFF. The whole variable domain, filled in from reference TRBV18 and TRBJ2-1, reads NAGVMQNPRHLVRRRGQEARLRCSPMKGHSHVYWYRQLPEEGLKFMVYLQKENIIDESGMPKERFSAEFPKEGPSILRIQQVVRGDSAAYFCASSPQRADSVQFFGPGTRLTVL.

This chain connects TRBV14 to TRBJ2-5; D is possibly TRBD2 (6 bases). Germline lookup yields CDR1 SGHDN and CDR2 FVKESK. This CDR3 is built from 17 residues. V was pared by 5 bases and J by 2 bases, with 21 bases between. As DNA, the CDR3 is TGTGCCAGCAGCTCCCGTGGAGTTGGGGGACTGCAAGAGACCCAGTACTTC. This encodes CASSSRGVGGLQETQYF.

J is TRBJ1-4 and V is TRBV7-8, with 11 bases lining up with TRBD1. Germline V gene lookup returns CDR1 SGHVS and CDR2 FQNEAQ. V lost 5 bases, J lost 8 bases, and 7 bases stayed unmatched. The CDR3 has 15 residues. CDR3 region: CASSRGQGVGEKLFF. The CDR3 DNA follows: TGTGCCAGCAGCAGGGGACAGGGGGTGGGAGAAAAACTGTTTTTT.

V and J are TRBV6-5 and TRBJ1-1; no clear D. Germline assignment: CDR1 MNHEY and CDR2 SVGAGI. This CDR3 has 12 residues. V shed 8 bases and J shed 8 bases, with 15 bases lying between them. The CDR3 loop is CASHRGSLEAFF. CDR3 bases: TGTGCCAGCCACCGCGGGTCCCTGGAAGCTTTCTTT.

This clone has a single count. The V call is TRBV12-3 or TRBV12-4, the J call TRBJ1-2, with a weak D call TRBD1 (5 bases). The germline V and J ends were trimmed by 0 bases and 11 bases, with 7 bases remaining between them. This CDR3 has 11 amino acids. The CDR3 region is CASSLAGGYTF. Here the CDR3 DNA reads TGTGCCAGCAGTTTAGCGGGGGGTTACACCTTC.

The chain recombines TRBV3-1 (or the pseudogene TRBV3-2) with TRBJ1-3, with 7 nucleotides matching TRBD1. V dropped 4 bases and J dropped 5; count of bases not matched to a gene: 5. This CDR3 contains 14 residues. Germline V lookup: CDR1 LGHDT, CDR2 YNNKEL (reference sequence). DNA for the CDR3: TGTGCCAGCAGCCTCGGGACAGTGAGAAACACCATATATTTT. The encoded protein is CASSLGTVRNTIYF.

A single count supports this clone. CDR3 coding DNA: TGTGCCATCAGTGGGGGGGGATATGGCTACACCTTC. Its protein is CAISGGGYGYTF. The chain links TRBV10-3 to TRBJ1-2; D might be TRBD1 (5 bases). Per germline, CDR1 ENHRY and CDR2 SYGVKD. The CDR3 has 12 amino acids. V lost 4 bases, J lost 5 bases, and 8 bases lay in between.